What follows are 32 T cell receptor beta chains derived from one specimen sequenced in a study of shared clonotypes between healthy human individuals. The method was immunoSEQ multiplex PCR; TCRdb's version includes in-frame clones alone and lacks a portion of them. The sample carries about 2 million clones, roughly 94% recorded once. It was CD45RO-negative cells, positively selected for CCR7, that made up naive CD8 cells, with terminally differentiated effector memory CD45RA+ cells excluded. Sequences were obtained from naive CD8+ T cells sorted from blood. The receptors here all came from a man younger than 35 in good health.

A word on this clone: The same CDR3 arises from other DNA sequences in this sample as well. The V and J genes are TRBV5-1 and TRBJ2-7; D gene ambiguous. With 5 bases removed from V and 2 bases from J, the gap between germline ends came to 11 bases. The CDR3 is 13 residues long. Germline V lookup: CDR1 SGHRS, CDR2 YFSETQ. The CDR3 DNA reads as TGCGCCAGCAGTTTAGTGGCAACCTACGAGCAGTACTTC. Translating it yields CASSLVATYEQYF.

The J gene is TRBJ1-6, the V gene TRBV10-2; D remains unclear. The length of the CDR3 is 14 residues. V lost 8 bases, J lost 8 bases, and 16 bases lay in between. The germline V gene encodes CDR1 WSHSY and CDR2 SAAADI. CDR3 DNA: TGCGCCAGCGACGAACAGTCCGGTTATTCACCCCTCCACTTT. This gives the protein CASDEQSGYSPLHF.

The rearrangement joins TRBV7-2 to TRBJ2-5; 9 bases agree with TRBD2. Germline-derived CDR1 and CDR2 are SGHTA and FQGNSA. The CDR3 consists of 15 residues. The J segment lost 5 bases and the V segment lost 6 bases, leaving 10 bases of the junction unmatched. CDR3 sequence reads: CASSPTPTSGETQYF. Written as DNA, the CDR3 is TGTGCCAGCAGTCCAACCCCCACTAGCGGGGAGACCCAGTACTTC.

For this clone: The sample has other DNA sequences that encode this CDR3 too. This chain joins TRBV10-3 and TRBJ2-1; D uncertain. With 3 bases removed from V and 4 bases from J, the gap between germline ends came to 4 bases. Germline loops: CDR1 ENHRY, CDR2 SYGVKD. The CDR3 contains 12 residues. The CDR3 protein is CAISDEYNEQFF. CDR3 nucleotides: TGTGCCATCAGTGACGAATACAATGAGCAGTTCTTC.

A few counts support this clone. The same CDR3 arises from other DNA sequences in this sample as well. This chain's CDR3 is CASSHGQGNQPQHF. CDR3 bases: TGTGCCAGCAGCCACGGACAGGGCAATCAGCCCCAGCATTTT. V is TRBV6-5 and J is TRBJ1-5, with 7 bases identical to TRBD1. The V gene end was trimmed by 6 bases and the J gene end by 2 bases; junction bases not matched to a gene: 4. The CDR3 length is 14 residues. Germline CDR1 and CDR2: MNHEY and SVGAGI.

This clone occurred once. The V call is TRBV6-5, the J call TRBJ2-3; no reliable D call. Trimming took off 7 bases at V and 6 bases at J, with 11 bases between the two ends. This CDR3 has 12 residues. CDR1 and CDR2 from the germline V gene are MNHEY and SVGAGI. As DNA, the CDR3 is TGTGCCAGCACCTCGGGCTCGGATACGCAGTATTTT. Its protein product is CASTSGSDTQYF.

The rearrangement joins TRBV7-3 to TRBJ2-1; maybe TRBD2 (6 bases). V lost 2 bases, J lost 6 bases, and 11 bases lay in between. The V gene's germline CDR1 is SGHTA and CDR2 FQGTGA. CDR3 length equals 14 residues. The CDR3 loop is CASSLVPGGNEQFF. The CDR3 nucleotides are TGTGCCAGCAGCTTAGTGCCCGGGGGCAATGAGCAGTTCTTC.

The chain uses TRBV10-3 and TRBJ2-2; D remains ambiguous. In germline, CDR1 is ENHRY, CDR2 SYGVKD. The CDR3 consists of 15 residues. V lost 3 bases to trimming and J lost 8 bases, with 16 bases between them. The CDR3 DNA reads as TGTGCCATCAGTGATTTAGGAATAGGGCCTGGGGAGCTGTTTTTT. It specifies CAISDLGIGPGELFF.

The chain carries TRBV7-9 and TRBJ2-2; D possibly uses TRBD1 or TRBD2 (5 bases each). Germline V gene data show CDR1 as SEHNR and CDR2 as FQNEAQ (reference sequence). The CDR3 runs 15 residues. The V end was cut by 5 bases, the J end by 1 base, with 11 bases between. DNA for the CDR3: TGTGCCAGCAGCCCTGGGACGGTGAACACCGGGGAGCTGTTTTTT. It is translated as CASSPGTVNTGELFF.

This clone was seen a single time. This sequence joins TRBV27 and TRBJ2-5; the D is unclear. Germline V CDR1 and CDR2: MNHEY, SMNVEV (reference sequence). This CDR3 has 15 residues. Trimming took off 3 bases at V and 7 bases at J, with 18 bases between the two ends. The CDR3 DNA reads as TGTGCCAGCAGTTTGGTTGGCAGTGCCCGGAGGACCCAGTACTTC. Protein sequence: CASSLVGSARRTQYF.

The chain uses TRBV9 and TRBJ2-7; D is possibly TRBD2 (6 bases). V was trimmed by 4 bases and J by 3 bases, leaving 14 bases between them. The CDR3 is 14 amino acids. Germline loops: CDR1 SGDLS, CDR2 YYNGEE. This CDR3 reads CASSPRREIYEQYF. The CDR3 DNA reads as TGTGCCAGCAGCCCCAGGAGGGAGATCTACGAGCAGTACTTC.

The CDR3 nucleotides read TGTGCCAGCAGTTTCAGTCTACGGACAATCAGGGGTGATGGCTACACCTTC. This encodes CASSFSLRTIRGDGYTF. The genes are TRBV28 and TRBJ1-2, with D perhaps TRBD1 (6 bases). The CDR3 has 17 residues. The germline V and J ends were trimmed by 3 bases and 6 bases, with 23 bases remaining between them. Germline V CDR1 and CDR2: MDHEN, SYDVKM.

The J gene is TRBJ2-7, the V gene TRBV4-3, with D perhaps TRBD1 or TRBD2 (5 bases each). The ends were cut back, 0 bases at V and 4 bases at J, with 13 bases in the middle. The CDR3 covers 15 residues. Germline CDR1 and CDR2: LGHNA and YSLEER. The DNA of the CDR3 is TGCGCCAGCAGCCAAGATAGGTGGGGACCGTACGAGCAGTACTTC. Amino acids: CASSQDRWGPYEQYF.

V and J are TRBV7-9 and TRBJ1-5; D is possibly TRBD1 (5 bases). Germline V gene lookup returns CDR1 SEHNR and CDR2 FQNEAQ (reference sequence). V gave up 3 bases and J gave up 4 bases, with 16 bases separating them. The CDR3 sequence is 16 residues long. CDR3 region: CASSLGRPSPNQPQHF. The CDR3 region has the DNA TGTGCCAGCAGCTTGGGGCGCCCGTCCCCAAATCAGCCCCAGCATTTT.

This clone was detected only once. The V call is TRBV4-3, the J call TRBJ2-1; TRBD2 matches at 11 bases. This CDR3 is built from 19 residues. Germline V gene sequence: CDR1 LGHNA, CDR2 YSLEER. V shed 3 bases and J 0 bases; nucleotides not matched to a gene: 10. The CDR3 sequence: CASSHTLTSGTVSYNEQFF. DNA for the CDR3: TGCGCCAGCAGCCACACACTGACTAGCGGGACCGTCTCCTACAATGAGCAGTTCTTC.

The J gene is TRBJ2-2, the V gene TRBV4-3; D is possibly TRBD1 (5 bases). This CDR3 comprises 14 residues. V was shortened by 4 bases and J by 4 bases, with 10 bases between the two germline ends. Germline CDR1 is LGHNA and CDR2 is YSLEER. As DNA, the CDR3 is TGCGCCAGCAGCCGGGCTCAGGGCACCGGGGAGCTGTTTTTT. Amino acids: CASSRAQGTGELFF.

V gene TRBV25-1 combines with J gene TRBJ1-4; 7 bases line up with TRBD1. Germline CDR1 and CDR2: MGHDK and SYGVNS. The CDR3 loop spans 15 amino acids. V shed 3 bases, J shed 3 bases, and the junction held 4 bases outside the gene matches. The CDR3 DNA is TGTGCCAGCAGTGATACGACAGGGCCTAATGAAAAACTGTTTTTT. Amino acid sequence: CASSDTTGPNEKLFF. The entire variable domain, with the rest obtained from reference TRBV25-1 and TRBJ1-4, is as follows: EADIYQTPRYLVIGTGKKITLECSQTMGHDKMYWYQQDPGMELHLIHYSYGVNSTEKGDLSSESTVSRIRTEHFPLTLESARPSHTSQYLCASSDTTGPNEKLFFGSGTQLSVL.

In its sample, this clone was seen once. The chain recombines TRBV29-1 with TRBJ2-1, with 13 bases matching TRBD2. Trimming removed 4 bases from V and 8 bases from J; junction bases left unmatched: 5. Germline loops: CDR1 SQVTM, CDR2 ANQGSEA. The CDR3 consists of 14 residues. CDR3: CSVAGTSGDDEQFF. In nucleotides, the CDR3 is TGCAGCGTTGCCGGGACTAGCGGGGATGATGAGCAGTTCTTC.

The chain employs TRBV7-9 and TRBJ1-3; no clear D. This CDR3 spans 13 amino acids. Germline lookup yields CDR1 SEHNR and CDR2 FQNEAQ (reference sequence). Between the trimmed V and J ends, which lost 1 base and 7 bases, there was a span of 8 bases. The CDR3 region is CASSLVGWNTIYF. CDR3 DNA: TGTGCCAGCAGCTTAGTCGGTTGGAACACCATATATTTT.

The V gene is TRBV29-1, the J gene TRBJ2-7, with D perhaps given as TRBD1 or TRBD2 (5 bases each). The V and J ends lost 4 bases and 3 bases respectively, with 16 bases between them. The CDR3 consists of 14 residues. Germline V gene data show CDR1 as SQVTM and CDR2 as ANQGSEA. Here the CDR3 reads CSVVGTAKIYEQYF. The CDR3 bases are TGCAGCGTTGTAGGGACGGCGAAAATCTACGAGCAGTACTTC.

This clone was observed a single time. The chain uses TRBV19 and TRBJ1-5; 8 positions match TRBD1. The V gene end was trimmed by 5 bases and the J gene end by 6 bases; junction bases not matched to a gene: 0. The germline V gene has CDR1 LNHDA and CDR2 SQIVND (reference sequence). This CDR3 spans 12 amino acids. CDR3 residues: CASSDRGQPQHF. DNA of the CDR3: TGTGCCAGTAGTGACAGGGGTCAGCCCCAGCATTTT.

V gene TRBV27 combines with J gene TRBJ1-1; 7 bases agree with TRBD1. Germline V lookup: CDR1 MNHEY, CDR2 SMNVEV (reference sequence). The CDR3 sequence is 13 residues long. V lost 4 bases, J lost 3 bases, and 2 bases stayed unmatched. This CDR3 reads CASSSDRDTEAFF. CDR3 DNA sequence: TGTGCCAGCAGTTCCGACAGGGACACTGAAGCTTTCTTT.

J is TRBJ2-1 and V is TRBV6-6; a weak D match, TRBD2 (6 bases). CDR3 length equals 16 residues. CDR1 MNHNY and CDR2 SVGAGI come from the germline V gene (reference sequence). Trimming stripped 8 bases from V and 2 bases from J, with 19 bases between. CDR3 DNA sequence: TGTGCCAGCTCGACGGGAGCCCCTCCCACCTACAATGAGCAGTTCTTC. Amino acid sequence: CASSTGAPPTYNEQFF.

The rearrangement uses TRBV29-1 and TRBJ1-1; D gene unclear. Deletions cut 2 bases from V and 0 bases from J, with 10 bases between. Per germline, CDR1 SQVTM and CDR2 ANQGSEA. CDR3 length: 14 residues. CDR3 residues: CSVEKSSMNTEAFF. The CDR3 DNA sequence: TGCAGCGTTGAAAAAAGTTCCATGAACACTGAAGCTTTCTTT.

V gene TRBV27 combines with J gene TRBJ2-3; 11 bases map to TRBD2. This CDR3 spans 15 amino acids. Germline CDR1 is MNHEY and CDR2 is SMNVEV (reference sequence). Trimming took 6 bases from V and 8 from J; bases not matched to a gene: 10. The chain's CDR3 is CASSPGLAEQGTQYF. The DNA of the CDR3 is TGTGCCAGCAGCCCGGGACTAGCGGAGCAGGGTACGCAGTATTTT.

The V and J genes are TRBV5-4 and TRBJ2-1; 9 nucleotides agree with TRBD2. V trimming: 4 bases; J trimming: 4 bases; junction bases outside the gene matches: 6. The germline gives CDR1 SGHNT, CDR2 YYREEE (reference sequence). This CDR3 spans 15 amino acids. The CDR3 nucleotides are TGTGCCAGCAGCCGACCTAGCGGGACGTACAATGAGCAGTTCTTC. Its protein product is CASSRPSGTYNEQFF.

This clone occurred a few times. The chain employs TRBV9 and TRBJ1-1; weak D call: TRBD1 (6 bases). The CDR3 is 15 residues long. Germline CDR1 and CDR2: SGDLS and YYNGEE. V lost 3 bases and J lost 2, with 14 bases in between. DNA for the CDR3: TGTGCCAGCAGCGCTGAAGGACAGCCTAACACTGAAGCTTTCTTT. Translated: CASSAEGQPNTEAFF.

The rearrangement links TRBV13 to TRBJ2-1; 9 nucleotides match TRBD1. V was clipped by 0 bases and J by 7 bases; unmatched bases: 4. The CDR3 totals 15 residues. Germline CDR1 PRHDT, CDR2 FYEKMQ (reference sequence). The CDR3 sequence is CASSLGGQGRNEQFF. DNA of the CDR3: TGTGCCAGCAGCTTAGGGGGACAGGGTAGGAATGAGCAGTTCTTC.

This clone occurred once. J is TRBJ2-7 and V is TRBV12-5; TRBD1 is a possible D gene (5 bases). CDR1 is LGHNT and CDR2 is FRNRAP in the germline V gene. The CDR3 length is 13 residues. Trimming removed 3 bases at V and 4 bases at J, with 10 bases between. The CDR3 nucleotides read TGTGCTAGTGGTTTAGCAGGGCCGTACGAGCAGTACTTC. Protein sequence: CASGLAGPYEQYF. The full variable domain, completed using reference TRBV12-5 and TRBJ2-7, is DARVTQTPRHKVTEMGQEVTMRCQPILGHNTVFWYRQTMMQGLELLAYFRNRAPLDDSGMPKDRFSAEMPDATLATLKIQPSEPRDSAVYFCASGLAGPYEQYFGPGTRLTVT.

The rearrangement links TRBV5-8 to TRBJ1-3, with D hard to call. Trimming shortened V by 2 bases and J by 0 bases, and 0 bases separated the two germline ends. The CDR3 runs 12 residues. CDR1 and CDR2 (germline): SGHTS, YDEGEE. DNA for the CDR3: TGTGCCAGCAGCTTCTCTGGAAACACCATATATTTT. Its translation: CASSFSGNTIYF.

This chain connects TRBV13 to TRBJ2-7, with a weak D call TRBD2 (5 bases). CDR1 and CDR2 (germline): PRHDT, FYEKMQ (reference sequence). The CDR3 spans 15 residues. V shed 0 bases and J shed 3 bases, with 12 bases lying between them. The CDR3 sequence: CASSLGRGLDYEQYF. The CDR3 region has the DNA TGTGCCAGCAGCTTAGGCCGGGGATTGGACTACGAGCAGTACTTC.

The chain combines TRBV4-3 with TRBJ2-5; tentatively, D is TRBD2 (6 bases). Germline CDR1 reads LGHNA; CDR2 reads YSLEER. With 0 bases removed from V and 7 bases from J, the gap between germline ends came to 18 bases. CDR3 size: 16 residues. CDR3 nucleotide sequence: TGCGCCAGCAGCCAAGATGAATCTCAGGCGGGAAGGACCCAGTACTTC. It specifies CASSQDESQAGRTQYF.